Each of the 29 T cell receptor beta chains below was sequenced from the same sample in a study of T-cell memory formation after mild COVID-19. TCRdb reprocessed the 5' RACE reads via MiXCR and lists one record per CDR3 protein. The sample contains around 300,000 distinct CDR3 sequences, about an eighth of which appear only once. Sequencing was performed on PBMCs or a T cell subset sorted from them (not recorded which). The receptor set was obtained from a man aged 18 to 30 who had mild COVID-19 (a few samples of this study predate the infection). Cell type and time point are not known.

In its sample, this clonotype was seen a few times. The V call is TRBV9, the J call TRBJ2-1; 7 bases map to TRBD1. With 0 bases clipped from V and 1 base from J, the junction kept 16 bases outside the gene matches. The germline gives CDR1 SGDLS, CDR2 YYNGEE. The CDR3 has 20 residues. CDR3 in DNA: TGTGCCAGCAGCGTAGGTGCGCAGGGGGTCCCCCGGAGGTCCTACAATGAGCAGTTCTTC. Amino acids: CASSVGAQGVPRRSYNEQFF.

A few counts support this clonotype. The V and J genes are TRBV7-8 and TRBJ2-3; weak D call: TRBD2 (7 bases). Germline-derived CDR1 and CDR2 are SGHVS and FQNEAQ. The CDR3 runs 15 residues. The V gene lost 8 bases and the J gene lost 5 bases, with 20 bases spanning the gap. The CDR3 region is CASDPIGGAGDTQYF. The CDR3 region has the DNA TGTGCCAGCGATCCGATTGGGGGGGCGGGAGATACGCAGTATTTT.

In DNA form, the CDR3 reads TGTGCCAGCAGTTACCCCAAGCGGAGCGATGAGCAGTTCTTC. Translating gives CASSYPKRSDEQFF. The chain combines TRBV6-2 or TRBV6-3 with TRBJ2-1, with D maybe TRBD2 (5 bases). Trimming cost V 2 bases and J 8 bases, with 13 bases left between them. Germline CDR1 is MNHEY and CDR2 is SVGEGT. The CDR3 contains 14 residues.

This chain joins TRBV19 and TRBJ1-4; TRBD1 is a possible D gene (5 bases). V was clipped by 8 bases and J by 8 bases, with 18 bases between them. The CDR3 runs 14 residues. From germline, CDR1 is LNHDA and CDR2 SQIVND (reference sequence). CDR3 in amino acids: CASALGRLAEKLFF. The CDR3 region has the DNA TGTGCCAGTGCCCTGGGACGACTCGCCGAAAAACTGTTTTTT.

This clonotype occurred a few times. V is TRBV9 and J is TRBJ2-1; a possible D gene is TRBD2 (5 bases). The CDR3 consists of 15 residues. V lost 4 bases and J lost 9, with 20 bases in between. Germline V gene lookup returns CDR1 SGDLS and CDR2 YYNGEE. The CDR3 nucleotides read TGTGCCAGCAGCTCCCTGTATATACGGGGAAGTGAGCAGTTCTTC. Its protein is CASSSLYIRGSEQFF. The variable domain in full, with the rest retrieved from reference TRBV9 and TRBJ2-1, is DSGVTQTPKHLITATGQRVTLRCSPRSGDLSVYWYQQSLDQGLQFLIQYYNGEERAKGNILERFSAQQFPDLHSELNLSSLELGDSALYFCASSSLYIRGSEQFFGPGTRLTVL.

The chain combines TRBV7-8 with TRBJ1-5, with TRBD1 identical over 7 bases. The CDR3 is 15 residues long. From germline, CDR1 is SGHVS and CDR2 FQNEAQ. V was clipped by 4 bases and J by 5 bases; unmatched bases: 8. CDR3 sequence: CASSSEGTVDQPQHF. CDR3 nucleotide sequence: TGTGCCAGCAGCTCAGAAGGGACAGTAGATCAGCCCCAGCATTTT.

This clonotype was detected only a few times. The chain has TRBV7-9 and TRBJ1-5; 10 bases fit TRBD1. Germline V CDR1 and CDR2: SEHNR, FQNEAQ (reference sequence). The CDR3 is made up of 17 amino acids. V dropped 4 bases and J dropped 0; count of bases not matched to a gene: 6. The CDR3 sequence is CASSSRRDRGSNQPQHF. The CDR3 DNA reads as TGTGCCAGCAGCTCACGGAGGGACAGGGGTAGCAATCAGCCCCAGCATTTT.

This clonotype was recorded a few times. J is TRBJ2-1 and V is TRBV9, with 10 bases lining up with TRBD1. The length of the CDR3 is 15 residues. With V trimmed by 4 bases and J by 7 bases, 8 bases remained unmatched. CDR1 SGDLS and CDR2 YYNGEE come from the germline V gene. The CDR3 sequence is CASSPLDRGNNEQFF. CDR3 nucleotides: TGTGCCAGCAGCCCGTTGGACAGGGGGAATAATGAGCAGTTCTTC.

A few counts support this clonotype. The chain links TRBV5-1 to TRBJ2-1, with TRBD1 as a possible D gene (5 bases). CDR3 length: 14 amino acids. The germline V and J ends were trimmed by 0 bases and 6 bases, with 10 bases remaining between them. Germline V CDR1 and CDR2: SGHRS, YFSETQ. The CDR3 sequence: CASSLDVTANEQFF. In DNA, the CDR3 is TGCGCCAGCAGCTTGGATGTGACAGCCAATGAGCAGTTCTTC. Combining the CDR3 with reference TRBV5-1 and TRBJ2-1 gives the whole variable domain KAGVTQTPRYLIKTRGQQVTLSCSPISGHRSVSWYQQTPGQGLQFLFEYFSETQRNKGNFPGRFSGRQFSNSRSEMNVSTLELGDSALYLCASSLDVTANEQFFGPGTRLTVL.

This clonotype was picked up a small number of times. The chain has TRBV7-9 and TRBJ1-1, with D unresolved. Germline CDR1 reads SEHNR; CDR2 reads FQNEAQ (reference sequence). V dropped 2 bases and J dropped 1 base, with 8 bases sitting between them. The CDR3 loop spans 14 amino acids. CDR3 amino acids: CASSLYSRNTEAFF. Here the CDR3 DNA reads TGTGCCAGCAGCTTATACTCGAGGAACACTGAAGCTTTCTTT. The whole variable domain, remainder taken from reference TRBV7-9 and TRBJ1-1, is DTGVSQNPRHKITKRGQNVTFRCDPISEHNRLYWYRQTLGQGPEFLTYFQNEAQLEKSRLLSDRFSAERPKGSFSTLEIQRTEQGDSAMYLCASSLYSRNTEAFFGQGTRLTVV.

This clonotype was seen only a few times. J is TRBJ2-7 and V is TRBV5-1; D gene ambiguous. Germline V CDR1 and CDR2: SGHRS, YFSETQ. The CDR3 is 13 residues long. Trimming left V 6 bases short and J 3 bases short, with 13 bases between. The CDR3 protein is CASNQCFDYEQYV. The CDR3 region has the DNA TGCGCCAGCAACCAGTGTTTTGACTACGAGCAGTACGTC.

In its sample, this clonotype was seen many times. V is TRBV7-2 and J is TRBJ2-7, with D possibly being TRBD1 (6 bases). Trimming removed 0 bases from V and 3 bases from J, with 6 bases in between. This CDR3 contains 13 residues. Germline loops: CDR1 SGHTA, CDR2 FQGNSA. The CDR3 spells CASSLAGGYEQYF. CDR3 sequence (DNA): TGTGCCAGCAGCTTAGCAGGGGGCTACGAGCAGTACTTC.

CDR3 residues: CASSEPPAGELFF. The CDR3 nucleotides are TGTGCCAGCAGTGAACCTCCCGCCGGGGAGCTGTTTTTT. V and J are TRBV6-1 and TRBJ2-2; D uncertain. The CDR3 loop spans 13 amino acids. Between the trimmed V and J ends, which lost 2 bases and 6 bases, there was a span of 7 bases. Per germline, CDR1 MNHNS and CDR2 SASEGT.

This clonotype appeared a few times. The V gene is TRBV7-2, the J gene TRBJ2-1; D unclear. CDR1 is SGHTA and CDR2 is FQGNSA in the germline V gene. Trimming pared 6 bases from V and 4 bases from J, leaving 7 bases between. The CDR3 is made up of 12 amino acids. The CDR3 here is CASRSRYNEQFF. In DNA, the CDR3 is TGTGCCAGCAGGAGTCGATACAATGAGCAGTTCTTC. Supplemented by reference TRBV7-2 and TRBJ2-1, the full variable domain reads GAGVSQSPSNKVTEKGKDVELRCDPISGHTALYWYRQSLGQGLEFLIYFQGNSAPDKSGLPSDRFSAERTGGSVSTLTIQRTQQEDSAVYLCASRSRYNEQFFGPGTRLTVL.

To note about this clonotype: Mismatch with germline at one junction end may stem from a read error. The rearrangement joins TRBV5-1 to TRBJ2-1; no clear D gene. This CDR3 spans 15 amino acids. Per the germline V gene, CDR1 is SGHRS and CDR2 is YFSETQ. The DNA of the CDR3 is TGCGCCAGCAGCTTGGCCGGGTTGGGTAGCAATGAGCAGTTATTC. Protein sequence: CASSLAGLGSNEQLF.

This chain connects TRBV12-3 or TRBV12-4 to TRBJ2-3, with 9 bases fitting TRBD1. The CDR3 has 16 residues. The ends lost 5 bases at V and 2 bases at J; junction bases unmatched: 8. The CDR3: CASSDRDRAVTDTQYF. In DNA, the CDR3 is TGTGCCAGCAGTGACCGGGACAGGGCCGTCACAGATACGCAGTATTTT.

This clonotype showed up just once. The junction departs from the called germline gene at one end, perhaps through a read error. J is TRBJ2-1 and V is TRBV25-1, with D possibly TRBD1 on 6 matching bases. The germline V gene has CDR1 MGHDK and CDR2 SYGVNS. The CDR3 extends over 11 amino acids. The CDR3 nucleotides read TGTGCCAGCACGTTCGGGACAATCTTCTCCTTC. Amino acid sequence: CASTFGTIFSF.

The V and J genes are TRBV4-3 and TRBJ2-3; a weak D match, TRBD2 (6 bases). CDR3 length equals 18 residues. Per germline, CDR1 LGHNA and CDR2 YSLEER. Trimming took 1 base from V and 2 from J, leaving 19 bases between them. CDR3 sequence: CASSQAPGPEGFTDTQYF. Here the CDR3 DNA reads TGCGCCAGCAGCCAAGCCCCGGGCCCGGAGGGGTTCACAGATACGCAGTATTTT.

This chain connects TRBV9 to TRBJ2-2; no clear D. CDR1 is SGDLS and CDR2 is YYNGEE in the germline V gene. Trimming shortened V by 1 base and J by 1 base, and 5 bases separated the two germline ends. The CDR3 sequence is 14 residues long. The CDR3 sequence is CASSVTQNTGELFF. DNA of the CDR3: TGTGCCAGCAGCGTAACACAGAACACCGGGGAGCTGTTTTTT. The whole variable domain, filled in from reference TRBV9 and TRBJ2-2, reads DSGVTQTPKHLITATGQRVTLRCSPRSGDLSVYWYQQSLDQGLQFLIQYYNGEERAKGNILERFSAQQFPDLHSELNLSSLELGDSALYFCASSVTQNTGELFFGEGSRLTVL.

The chain has TRBV7-9 and TRBJ2-1, with D uncertain. The germline V and J ends were trimmed by 7 bases and 6 bases, with 19 bases remaining between them. The CDR3 sequence is 15 residues long. From germline, CDR1 is SEHNR and CDR2 FQNEAQ (reference sequence). The CDR3 loop is CASNLGRQVINEQFF. The CDR3, as DNA: TGTGCCAGCAACCTAGGGCGGCAGGTGATCAATGAGCAGTTCTTC.

The chain joins TRBV6-5 to TRBJ2-3, with 14 nucleotides matching TRBD2. The CDR3 length is 16 residues. Germline lookup yields CDR1 MNHEY and CDR2 SVGAGI. The ends lost 8 bases at V and 6 bases at J; junction bases unmatched: 10. In DNA, the CDR3 is TGTGCCAGCCCCGCCCCGACTAGCGGGGGGGCTGATACGCAGTATTTT. It codes for CASPAPTSGGADTQYF.

CDR3 protein: CASSWGGDRPQHF. The DNA of the CDR3 is TGTGCCAGTAGTTGGGGGGGGGATCGGCCCCAGCATTTT. The rearrangement joins TRBV19 to TRBJ1-5; D might be TRBD1 (5 bases). The CDR3 covers 13 residues. Trimming pared 5 bases from V and 9 bases from J, leaving 14 bases between. Germline V CDR1 and CDR2: LNHDA, SQIVND (reference sequence).

This chain links TRBV27 with TRBJ1-1; TRBD1 is a possible D gene (6 bases). Germline CDR1 reads MNHEY; CDR2 reads SMNVEV (reference sequence). CDR3 length: 12 amino acids. V was cut by 3 bases and J by 8 bases, with 10 bases left in between. CDR3 amino acids: CASSFSRGEAFF. The CDR3, as DNA: TGTGCCAGCAGTTTTAGCAGGGGCGAAGCTTTCTTT.

The chain has TRBV7-6 and TRBJ2-3; maybe TRBD1 (6 bases). Germline V gives CDR1 SGHVS, CDR2 FNYEAQ. The V gene lost 5 bases and the J gene lost 1 base, with 19 bases spanning the gap. The CDR3 totals 17 residues. The CDR3 DNA sequence: TGTGCCAGCAGCCCCAGTACTCCGGCAGGGGGCACAGATACGCAGTATTTT. Protein: CASSPSTPAGGTDTQYF.

The V call is TRBV11-2, the J call TRBJ2-1, with no clear D. The V end was cut by 4 bases, the J end by 6 bases, with 4 bases between. Germline V CDR1 and CDR2: SGHAT, FQNNGV. The CDR3 is 11 amino acids. DNA of the CDR3: TGTGCCAGCAGCTCAACCAATGAGCAGTTCTTC. It is translated as CASSSTNEQFF.

The chain combines TRBV7-9 with TRBJ2-4, with 7 positions matching TRBD1. The J segment lost 16 bases and the V segment lost 5 bases, leaving 11 bases of the junction unmatched. The germline V gene has CDR1 SEHNR and CDR2 FQNEAQ (reference sequence). CDR3 length equals 12 residues. The CDR3 is CASSPPTGKEYF. The CDR3 nucleotides read TGTGCCAGCAGCCCCCCGACAGGGAAGGAATACTTC.

The CDR3 region is CASSHPAQGPSYEQYF. CDR3 nucleotide sequence: TGCGCCAGCAGTCACCCAGCACAGGGTCCTTCCTACGAGCAGTACTTC. The chain has TRBV23-1 and TRBJ2-7, with D perhaps matching TRBD1 (6 bases). TRBV23-1 is sorted into the ORF group, with uncertain function. The CDR3 length is 16 residues. V dropped 3 bases and J dropped 1 base, with 16 bases sitting between them.

The gene calls are TRBV6-6 and TRBJ2-5; TRBD2 aligns across 13 bases. Germline V gene lookup returns CDR1 MNHNY and CDR2 SVGAGI (reference sequence). The CDR3 runs 15 residues. V shed 10 bases and J 1 base; nucleotides not matched to a gene: 6. The CDR3 loop reads CATRGTSGVQETQYF. DNA for the CDR3: TGTGCCACTAGGGGGACTAGCGGGGTCCAAGAGACCCAGTACTTC.

This clonotype was detected a few times. This rearrangement joins TRBV20-1 to TRBJ2-7; 12 bases are shared with TRBD2. The germline CDR1 and CDR2 sequences are DFQATT and SNEGSKA (reference sequence). The CDR3 loop spans 16 amino acids. Unmatched junction bases numbered 9, after V lost 2 bases and J lost 4 bases. This chain's CDR3 is CSARSRTSGAVYEQYF. Here the CDR3 DNA reads TGCAGTGCTAGATCTCGGACTAGCGGGGCGGTGTACGAGCAGTACTTC.